The 30 T cell receptor beta chains below all came from one sample that was sequenced in a study of blood T cell repertoires in COVID-19 (dated by TCRdb to 2018 to 2020). The method was the immunoSEQ multiplex PCR assay. Entries here come from immuneACCESS through TCRdb and include only in-frame sequences with V and J called. Some clones fail to appear in such tables; in the studies checked, an unresolved V gene covers under half of the shortfall, and the cause of the remainder is unknown. The sample table contains a few hundred thousand clones; only one count was recorded for approximately 85% of them. Of the sample, roughly 4.6% falls within the top ten clones. The sample was peripheral blood. The receptor set was obtained from a man aged 45-65 years with active or convalescent COVID-19.

This chain uses TRBV24-1 with TRBJ2-7; D uncertain. The CDR3 contains 13 residues. CDR1 KGHDR and CDR2 SFDVKD come from the germline V gene. The V end was cut by 7 bases, the J end by 0 bases, with 9 bases between. The CDR3 region is CATRSESSYEQYF. The DNA for the CDR3 is TGTGCCACCAGGTCCGAGAGCTCCTACGAGCAGTACTTC.

This chain joins TRBV28 and TRBJ2-7, with 11 bases identical to TRBD1. With V trimmed by 3 bases and J by 2 bases, 6 bases remained unmatched. Germline-derived CDR1 and CDR2 are MDHEN and SYDVKM. This CDR3 is built from 16 residues. The CDR3 spells CASSFAPGQGAYEQYF. CDR3 nucleotides: TGTGCCAGCAGTTTCGCACCGGGACAGGGGGCCTACGAGCAGTACTTC.

The CDR3 DNA reads TGTGCCAGCAGCCCAACCCCCCTACAGGGATCGGGCTACACCTTC. This encodes CASSPTPLQGSGYTF. The chain links TRBV11-1 to TRBJ1-2, with a possible D match to TRBD1 (6 bases). CDR3 length equals 15 residues. The ends were cut back, 5 bases at V and 8 bases at J, with 21 bases in the middle. The germline CDR1 and CDR2 sequences are SGHAT and FQDESV (reference sequence).

The J gene is TRBJ2-5, the V gene TRBV9, with 8 positions matching TRBD2. Trimming took 0 bases from V and 5 from J; bases not matched to a gene: 6. Looked up from germline, CDR1 is SGDLS and CDR2 is YYNGEE. The CDR3 is made up of 15 amino acids. The CDR3 spells CASSVGTGGVETQYF. In nucleotides, the CDR3 is TGTGCCAGCAGCGTAGGTACGGGAGGGGTGGAGACCCAGTACTTC.

The chain carries TRBV10-1 and TRBJ2-5, with 7 positions matching TRBD1. The CDR3 is 15 residues long. V shed 5 bases, J shed 5 bases, and the junction held 11 bases outside the gene matches. Germline lookup yields CDR1 WNHNN and CDR2 SYGVQD (reference sequence). CDR3 bases: TGCGCCAGCAGTCCAAGGAGACAGGGACGGGAGACCCAGTACTTC. Translating it yields CASSPRRQGRETQYF.

Only one count was recorded for this clone. The rearrangement uses TRBV9 and TRBJ1-3; tentative D call: TRBD1 (6 bases). V gave up 4 bases and J gave up 1 base, with 12 bases separating them. The CDR3 is 15 amino acids. Germline values: CDR1 SGDLS, CDR2 YYNGEE. The CDR3: CASSHQRGSGNTIYF. The CDR3 DNA reads TGTGCCAGCAGCCACCAGAGGGGGTCTGGAAACACCATATATTTT.

The V gene is TRBV18, the J gene TRBJ2-7, with TRBD1 matching 7 bases. Germline CDR1 KGHSH, CDR2 LQKENI. This CDR3 has 14 residues. The J segment lost 4 bases and the V segment lost 5 bases, leaving 8 bases of the junction unmatched. The DNA for the CDR3 is TGTGCCAGCTCATCTCCGGGACAGTCTTACGAGCAGTACTTC. It specifies CASSSPGQSYEQYF.

The chain recombines TRBV10-2 with TRBJ2-2, with 7 bases lining up with TRBD2. There are 14 residues in the CDR3. With V trimmed by 8 bases and J by 2 bases, 5 bases remained unmatched. Germline V CDR1 and CDR2: WSHSY, SAAADI. CDR3 amino acids: CASLIAGNTGELFF. As DNA, the CDR3 is TGCGCCAGCCTCATAGCGGGTAACACCGGGGAGCTGTTTTTT.

The rearrangement uses TRBV7-9 and TRBJ2-7; 10 bases are shared with TRBD2. Germline V gene sequence: CDR1 SEHNR, CDR2 FQNEAQ (reference sequence). The J segment lost 9 bases and the V segment lost 1 base, leaving 3 bases of the junction unmatched. The CDR3 extends over 13 amino acids. DNA for the CDR3: TGTGCCAGCAGCTTAGAAGCTAGCGGGGGGCAGTACTTC. The encoded protein is CASSLEASGGQYF.

The chain joins TRBV7-2 to TRBJ2-7; D unresolved. Germline CDR1 SGHTA, CDR2 FQGNSA. The CDR3 runs 15 residues. Trimming stripped 5 bases from V and 4 bases from J, with 18 bases between. This chain's CDR3 is CASSPRATSSYEQYF. DNA of the CDR3: TGTGCCAGCAGCCCGCGTGCCACTTCCTCTTACGAGCAGTACTTC.

Here the CDR3 reads CASSWTGNTEAFF. The CDR3 region has the DNA TGTGCCAGCAGCTGGACAGGGAACACTGAAGCTTTCTTT. The V gene is TRBV11-3, the J gene TRBJ1-1, with 7 positions matching TRBD1. There are 13 residues in the CDR3. V shed 4 bases, J shed 1 base, and the junction held 0 bases outside the gene matches. Germline loops: CDR1 SGHNT, CDR2 YENEEA.

A single count supports this clone. The genes are TRBV3-1 (or the pseudogene TRBV3-2) and TRBJ1-1, with D maybe TRBD1 (5 bases). Germline assignment: CDR1 LGHDT and CDR2 YNNKEL (reference sequence). Between the trimmed V and J ends, which lost 3 bases and 0 bases, there was a span of 17 bases. CDR3 length equals 17 residues. The CDR3 loop reads CASSQGLGFLVNTEAFF. CDR3 DNA: TGTGCCAGCAGCCAGGGGCTGGGATTCCTGGTGAACACTGAAGCTTTCTTT.

The chain carries TRBV19 and TRBJ1-5; D gene ambiguous. CDR3 length equals 13 residues. Trimming shortened V by 3 bases and J by 6 bases, and 9 bases separated the two germline ends. Germline lookup yields CDR1 LNHDA and CDR2 SQIVND (reference sequence). CDR3 sequence: CASSIPQVQPQHF. In nucleotides, the CDR3 is TGTGCCAGTAGTATTCCTCAGGTTCAGCCCCAGCATTTT.

V gene TRBV10-1 combines with J gene TRBJ2-3, with TRBD2 identical over 8 bases. The CDR3 loop spans 16 amino acids. J lost 0 bases, V lost 4 bases, and 6 bases had no gene match. Germline-derived CDR1 and CDR2 are WNHNN and SYGVQD (reference sequence). CDR3 in amino acids: CASSAPGLASTDTQYF. The CDR3 bases are TGCGCCAGCAGTGCCCCCGGACTAGCCAGCACAGATACGCAGTATTTT.

The V call is TRBV7-9, the J call TRBJ1-2; tentative D call: TRBD1 (5 bases). This CDR3 has 14 residues. Germline loops: CDR1 SEHNR, CDR2 FQNEAQ (reference sequence). Deletions cut 4 bases from V and 13 bases from J, with 22 bases between. This CDR3 reads CASSSGTPPFAVTF. The CDR3 DNA sequence: TGTGCCAGCAGCTCTGGGACTCCCCCCTTTGCAGTCACCTTC.

This chain uses TRBV7-4 with TRBJ2-2, with D uncertain. This CDR3 is 21 amino acids long. Germline V gene sequence: CDR1 SGHVT, CDR2 SQSDAQ. The V end lost 1 base, the J end lost 0 bases, and 24 bases lay between the germline ends. Written as DNA, the CDR3 is TGTGCCAGCAGCTTAGTGGGCCCGCCCTGGCCATACCGGACGAACACCGGGGAGCTGTTTTTT. This encodes CASSLVGPPWPYRTNTGELFF.

The J gene is TRBJ2-7, the V gene TRBV2, with 10 nucleotides matching TRBD2. From germline, CDR1 is SNHLY and CDR2 FYNNEI. V was clipped by 2 bases and J by 9 bases; unmatched bases: 10. CDR3 length: 15 amino acids. The CDR3 coding sequence is TGTGCCAGCAGTGAAAGGGCTAGCGGGAGTTTCGGGCAGTACTTC. This codes for CASSERASGSFGQYF.

This clone was seen at least ten times. This rearrangement joins TRBV5-6 to TRBJ2-5; TRBD2 agrees at 9 bases. The V gene end was trimmed by 4 bases and the J gene end by 1 base; junction bases not matched to a gene: 17. This CDR3 has 19 amino acids. Germline CDR1 reads SGHDT; CDR2 reads YYEEEE. In DNA form, the CDR3 reads TGTGCCAGCAGCACCCTGGGGGGCGGGAGGGCCACGCTCCAAGAGACCCAGTACTTC. Amino acids: CASSTLGGGRATLQETQYF. The full variable domain, its missing parts supplied by reference TRBV5-6 and TRBJ2-5, is DAGVTQSPTHLIKTRGQQVTLRCSPKSGHDTVSWYQQALGQGPQFIFQYYEEEERQRGNFPDRFSGHQFPNYSSELNVNALLLGDSALYLCASSTLGGGRATLQETQYFGPGTRLLVL.

The chain has TRBV9 and TRBJ2-7, with D possibly being TRBD2 (5 bases). Trimming took off 0 bases at V and 0 bases at J, with 10 bases between the two ends. Germline loops: CDR1 SGDLS, CDR2 YYNGEE. The length of the CDR3 is 15 residues. CDR3 DNA: TGTGCCAGCAGCGTAGGAGCGGAACCCTCCTACGAGCAGTACTTC. Translation: CASSVGAEPSYEQYF.

The V call is TRBV13, the J call TRBJ1-1, with 7 bases fitting TRBD1. After removal of 5 bases from V and 0 bases from J, the junction contained 6 bases not matched to a gene. This CDR3 is built from 15 residues. Per the germline V gene, CDR1 is PRHDT and CDR2 is FYEKMQ (reference sequence). The CDR3 here is CASSPHRGMNTEAFF. DNA of the CDR3: TGTGCCAGCAGCCCCCACAGGGGCATGAACACTGAAGCTTTCTTT.

The rearrangement links TRBV5-6 to TRBJ1-4; 11 bases agree with TRBD1. The trim removed 1 base at V and 6 bases at J, leaving 14 bases unmatched. Germline V gene sequence: CDR1 SGHDT, CDR2 YYEEEE. CDR3 length: 19 amino acids. The CDR3, as DNA: TGTGCCAGCAGCTTGTCTCCTTGGACAGGACAGGGGGCGGATGAAAAACTGTTTTTT. Translating it yields CASSLSPWTGQGADEKLFF.

The V call is TRBV30, the J call TRBJ2-1; D is uncertain. V lost 2 bases and J 0 bases, leaving 20 bases between the germline ends. The CDR3 totals 18 residues. Germline V gene data show CDR1 as GTSNPN and CDR2 as SVGIG (reference sequence). CDR3 sequence: CAWSTKTRRSTSYNEQFF. The CDR3 DNA is TGTGCCTGGAGTACGAAGACTCGTCGATCCACCTCCTACAATGAGCAGTTCTTC.

V and J are TRBV7-9 and TRBJ2-7, with 11 positions matching TRBD1. With V trimmed by 5 bases and J by 3 bases, 3 bases remained unmatched. There are 14 residues in the CDR3. From germline, CDR1 is SEHNR and CDR2 FQNEAQ (reference sequence). CDR3 DNA sequence: TGTGCCAGCAGCGCCGGGACAGGGGGCTACGAGCAGTACTTC. Translated: CASSAGTGGYEQYF.

This clone has just one count. The chain employs TRBV9 and TRBJ1-2; D gene ambiguous. Trimming pared 3 bases from V and 2 bases from J, leaving 17 bases between. The CDR3 has 16 residues. CDR1 and CDR2 from the germline V gene are SGDLS and YYNGEE. In nucleotides, the CDR3 is TGTGCCAGCAGCGCCAAGACTGCCGATGGAAACTATGGCTACACCTTC. Its translation: CASSAKTADGNYGYTF.

The rearrangement uses TRBV3-1 (or the pseudogene TRBV3-2) and TRBJ1-1; no reliable D call. This CDR3 contains 15 residues. From germline, CDR1 is LGHDT and CDR2 YNNKEL (reference sequence). The V and J ends lost 0 bases and 1 base respectively, with 9 bases between them. CDR3 protein: CASSQDVYSNTEAFF. Here the CDR3 DNA reads TGTGCCAGCAGCCAAGATGTTTATTCGAACACTGAAGCTTTCTTT.

CDR3 DNA sequence: TGTGCCAGCAGCTTGTTGGTAGCGGACTACAATGAGCAGTTCTTC. It translates to CASSLLVADYNEQFF. The chain joins TRBV5-4 to TRBJ2-1, with a weak D call TRBD2 (6 bases). Per the germline V gene, CDR1 is SGHNT and CDR2 is YYREEE (reference sequence). The CDR3 has 15 residues. V shed 1 base and J shed 3 bases, with 11 bases lying between them.

This clone has a handful of counts. This chain connects TRBV5-8 to TRBJ1-2; 7 bases line up with TRBD1. CDR1 is SGHTS and CDR2 is YDEGEE in the germline V gene. This CDR3 spans 16 amino acids. V lost 0 bases, J lost 2 bases, and 7 bases stayed unmatched. The CDR3 is CASSLETGRPNYGYTF. For the CDR3, the DNA is TGTGCCAGCAGCTTGGAGACAGGGAGACCCAACTATGGCTACACCTTC.

This rearrangement joins TRBV11-2 to TRBJ2-5; 10 bases are a match to TRBD2. Germline V gene data show CDR1 as SGHAT and CDR2 as FQNNGV. J gave up 4 bases and V 2 bases, and 16 bases lay outside the gene matches. CDR3 length: 19 amino acids. CDR3 nucleotides: TGTGCCAGCAGCTTACGAGGGTATGCTAGCGGGAGTGTGGCAGAGACCCAGTACTTC. Translated, it gives CASSLRGYASGSVAETQYF.

A few counts support this clone. This chain links TRBV27 with TRBJ1-2; D might be TRBD1 (5 bases). V was cut by 4 bases and J by 0 bases, with 9 bases left in between. Looked up from germline, CDR1 is MNHEY and CDR2 is SMNVEV (reference sequence). There are 14 residues in the CDR3. In DNA, the CDR3 is TGTGCCAGCAGTTCCAGGGCAGCTAACTATGGCTACACCTTC. It encodes CASSSRAANYGYTF.

The chain joins TRBV25-1 to TRBJ1-1; weak D call: TRBD1 (5 bases). This CDR3 contains 15 residues. Germline loops: CDR1 MGHDK, CDR2 SYGVNS. Trimming pared 1 base from V and 1 base from J, leaving 10 bases between. The CDR3 bases are TGTGCCAGCAGTGAATTGGGGCAGGAGAACACTGAAGCTTTCTTT. Translation gives CASSELGQENTEAFF. Full variable domain (rest looked up from reference TRBV25-1 and TRBJ1-1): EADIYQTPRYLVIGTGKKITLECSQTMGHDKMYWYQQDPGMELHLIHYSYGVNSTEKGDLSSESTVSRIRTEHFPLTLESARPSHTSQYLCASSELGQENTEAFFGQGTRLTVV.